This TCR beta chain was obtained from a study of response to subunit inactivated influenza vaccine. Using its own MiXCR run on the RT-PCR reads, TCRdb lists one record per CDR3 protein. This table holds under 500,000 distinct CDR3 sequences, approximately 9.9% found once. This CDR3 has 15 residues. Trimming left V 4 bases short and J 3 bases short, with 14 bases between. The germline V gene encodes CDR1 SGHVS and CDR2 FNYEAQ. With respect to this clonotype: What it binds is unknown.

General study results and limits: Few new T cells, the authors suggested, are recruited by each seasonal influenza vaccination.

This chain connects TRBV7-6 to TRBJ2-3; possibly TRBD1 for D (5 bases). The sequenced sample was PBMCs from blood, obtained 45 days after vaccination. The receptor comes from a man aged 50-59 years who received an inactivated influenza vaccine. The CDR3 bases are TGTGCCAGCAGCTCGTCAAGCAGGGTTACAGATACGCAGTATTTT. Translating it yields CASSSSSRVTDTQYF.